This T cell receptor (beta chain) was sequenced in a study of blood T cells in healthy people across ages. General observations from the study: It was the long-lived donors that had more naive CD4+ cells and higher diversity than aged donors.

The CDR3 sequence is 10 residues long. V shed 8 bases and J shed 11 bases, with 9 bases lying between them. Germline V gene sequence: CDR1 SNHLY, CDR2 FYNNEI. Combining a sample-barcoded 5' primer with a J-beta primer mix, a second PCR ran for roughly 7 to 12 cycles. TCRdb re-called the 5' RACE reads with MiXCR, one entry per CDR3 protein. The sample lists about 1,800,000 distinct CDR3 sequences; approximately 28% were seen once. Remarks on this clonotype: Its antigen remains unidentified.

Donation came from healthy Caucasian individuals in Russia who were aged roughly 6 to 95. V gene TRBV2 combines with J gene TRBJ1-4, with D perhaps TRBD1 (5 bases). The sequence came from a woman aged 30 to 39 in good health. Sequenced: blood. CDR3 loop: CASFKGKLFF. Written as DNA, the CDR3 is TGTGCCAGCTTTAAGGGGAAACTGTTTTTT.